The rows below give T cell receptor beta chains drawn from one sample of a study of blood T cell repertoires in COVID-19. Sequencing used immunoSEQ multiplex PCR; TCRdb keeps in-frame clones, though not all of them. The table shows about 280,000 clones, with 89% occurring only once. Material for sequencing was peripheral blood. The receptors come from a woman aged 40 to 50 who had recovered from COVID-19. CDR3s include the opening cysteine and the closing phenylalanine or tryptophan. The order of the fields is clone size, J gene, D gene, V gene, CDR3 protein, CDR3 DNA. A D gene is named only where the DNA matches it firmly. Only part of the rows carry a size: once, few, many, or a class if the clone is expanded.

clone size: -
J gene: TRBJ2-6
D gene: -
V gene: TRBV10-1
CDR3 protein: CASSGSRDSGANVLTF
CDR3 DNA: TGCGCCAGCAGTGGTTCCAGGGACTCTGGGGCCAACGTCCTGACTTTC

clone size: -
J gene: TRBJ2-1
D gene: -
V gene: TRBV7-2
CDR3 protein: CASSQGSAGGRYEQFF
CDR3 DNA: TGTGCCAGCAGCCAGGGGTCGGCGGGTGGGCGGTATGAGCAGTTCTTC

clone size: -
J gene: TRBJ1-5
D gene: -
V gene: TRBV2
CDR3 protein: CASSEWRNQPQHF
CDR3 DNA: TGTGCCAGCAGTGAATGGAGAAATCAGCCCCAGCATTTT

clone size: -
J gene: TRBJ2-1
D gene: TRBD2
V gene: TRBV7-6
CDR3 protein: CASSLMGLAGGTYNEQFF
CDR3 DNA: TGTGCCAGCAGCCTAATGGGACTAGCGGGAGGTACCTACAATGAGCAGTTCTTC

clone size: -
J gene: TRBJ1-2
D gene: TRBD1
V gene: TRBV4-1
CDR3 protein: CASSTPTGENYGYTF
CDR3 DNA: TGCGCCAGCAGCACTCCGACAGGGGAAAACTATGGCTACACCTTC

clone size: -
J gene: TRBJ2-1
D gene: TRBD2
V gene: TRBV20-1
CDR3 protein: CSASTGTSGNEQFF
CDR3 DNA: TGCAGTGCCAGTACTGGGACTAGCGGCAATGAGCAGTTCTTC

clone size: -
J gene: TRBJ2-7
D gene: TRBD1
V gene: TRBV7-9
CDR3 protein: CASSPTGGSYEQYF
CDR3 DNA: TGTGCCAGCAGCCCCACAGGGGGTAGCTACGAGCAGTACTTC

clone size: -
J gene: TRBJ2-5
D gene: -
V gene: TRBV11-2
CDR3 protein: CASSPDWEETQYF
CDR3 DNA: TGTGCCAGCAGCCCTGATTGGGAGGAGACCCAGTACTTC

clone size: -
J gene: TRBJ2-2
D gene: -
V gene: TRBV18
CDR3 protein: CASSPGGYTGELFF
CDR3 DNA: TGTGCCAGCTCACCAGGGGGGTACACCGGGGAGCTGTTTTTT

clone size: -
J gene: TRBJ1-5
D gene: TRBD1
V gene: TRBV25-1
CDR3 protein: CASSKTGGQPQHF
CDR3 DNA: TGTGCCAGCAGTAAAACAGGGGGTCAGCCCCAGCATTTT

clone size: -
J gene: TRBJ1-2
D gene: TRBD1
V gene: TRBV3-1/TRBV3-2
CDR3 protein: CASSPATGSNGYTF
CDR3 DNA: TGTGCCAGCAGCCCCGCGACAGGGTCGAATGGCTACACCTTC

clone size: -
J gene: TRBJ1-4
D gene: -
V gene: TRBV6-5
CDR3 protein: CASSPPGKLFF
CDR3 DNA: TGTGCCAGCAGTCCGCCGGGGAAACTGTTTTTT

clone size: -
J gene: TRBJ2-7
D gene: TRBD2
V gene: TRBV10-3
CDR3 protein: CAIAGGREGSYEQYF
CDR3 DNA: TGTGCCATCGCAGGAGGGCGGGAGGGTTCCTACGAGCAGTACTTC

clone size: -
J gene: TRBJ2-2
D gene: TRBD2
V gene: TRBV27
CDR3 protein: CASSLAGGHANTGELFF
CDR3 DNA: TGTGCCAGCAGTTTAGCGGGGGGACACGCGAACACCGGGGAGCTGTTTTTT

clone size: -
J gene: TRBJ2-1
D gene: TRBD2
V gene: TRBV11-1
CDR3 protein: CASSLDTSGFEQFF
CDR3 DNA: TGTGCCAGCAGCTTAGATACTAGCGGGTTTGAGCAGTTCTTC

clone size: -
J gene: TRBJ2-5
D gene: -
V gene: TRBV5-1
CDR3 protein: CASSPEGWETQYF
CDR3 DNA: TGCGCCAGCAGCCCGGAGGGCTGGGAGACCCAGTACTTC

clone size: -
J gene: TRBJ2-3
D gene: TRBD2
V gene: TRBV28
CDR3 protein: CASPPGASGSTDTQYF
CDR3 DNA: TGTGCCAGCCCACCGGGAGCTAGCGGAAGCACAGATACGCAGTATTTT

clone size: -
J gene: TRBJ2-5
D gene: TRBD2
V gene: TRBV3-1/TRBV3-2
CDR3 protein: CASSLLSIAGGGETQYF
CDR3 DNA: TGTGCCAGCAGCCTTCTATCAATAGCGGGAGGCGGGGAGACCCAGTACTTC

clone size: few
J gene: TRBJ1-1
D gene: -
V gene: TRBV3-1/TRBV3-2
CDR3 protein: CASSQDQALNTEAFF
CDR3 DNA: TGTGCCAGCAGCCAAGACCAGGCTCTCAACACTGAAGCTTTCTTT

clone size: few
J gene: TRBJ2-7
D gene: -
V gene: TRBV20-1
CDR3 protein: CSASFGGRAPTYEQYF
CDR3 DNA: TGCAGTGCTAGTTTCGGGGGGCGGGCTCCTACCTACGAGCAGTACTTC

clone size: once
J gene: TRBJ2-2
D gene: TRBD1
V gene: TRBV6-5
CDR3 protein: CASSYSWTGGPGELFF
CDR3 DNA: TGTGCCAGCAGTTACTCGTGGACAGGGGGACCCGGGGAGCTGTTTTTT

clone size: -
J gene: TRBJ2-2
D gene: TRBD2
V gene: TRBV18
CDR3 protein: CASSSPSGTGELFF
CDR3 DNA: TGTGCCAGCTCATCCCCTAGCGGGACCGGGGAGCTGTTTTTT